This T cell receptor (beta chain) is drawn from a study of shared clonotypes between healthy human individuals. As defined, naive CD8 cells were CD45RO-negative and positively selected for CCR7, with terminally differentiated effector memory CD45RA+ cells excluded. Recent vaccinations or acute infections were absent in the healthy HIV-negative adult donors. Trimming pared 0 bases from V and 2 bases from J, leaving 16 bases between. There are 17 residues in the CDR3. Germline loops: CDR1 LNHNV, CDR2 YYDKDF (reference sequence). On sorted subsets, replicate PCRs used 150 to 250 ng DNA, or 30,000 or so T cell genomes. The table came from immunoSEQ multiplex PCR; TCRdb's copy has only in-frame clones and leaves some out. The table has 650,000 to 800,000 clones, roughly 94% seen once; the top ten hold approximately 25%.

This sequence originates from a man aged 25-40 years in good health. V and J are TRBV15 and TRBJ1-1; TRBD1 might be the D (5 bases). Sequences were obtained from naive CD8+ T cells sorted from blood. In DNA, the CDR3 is TGTGCCACCAGCAGAGATACCCCCCCCAGGGCTAACACTGAAGCTTTCTTT. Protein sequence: CATSRDTPPRANTEAFF.